Sequencing of this TCR beta chain was carried out in a study of identical twins. The CDR3 loop spans 12 amino acids. Trimming cost V 10 bases and J 0 bases, with 7 bases left between them. Per the germline V gene, CDR1 is SNHLY and CDR2 is FYNNEI. This clonotype came up many times. TCRdb used MiXCR to reprocess the 5' RACE reads, holding one entry per CDR3 protein. Counted here are about 890,000 distinct CDR3 sequences, over 9% occurring once; the ten biggest clones make up about 1.5%. These same data were also listed under a study on yellow fever vaccine responses in identical twins.

Sequenced material: PBMCs. The gene calls are TRBV2 and TRBJ1-3; D gene uncertain. The source of this sequence is a young woman in good health. The CDR3 protein is CANKDSGNTIYF. The DNA for the CDR3 is TGTGCCAACAAGGACTCTGGAAACACCATATATTTT.